Presented here are 10 T cell receptor beta chains from one specimen sequenced in a study of glioma-infiltrating T cells. TCR alpha and beta CDR3 regions were amplified from RNA using iRepertoire nested multiplex PCR. Via MiXCR, TCRdb re-called the multiplex PCR reads, giving one row per CDR3 protein. The sample includes 100,000 to 150,000 distinct CDR3 sequences, under 30% of them seen just once. The sequenced sample was glioma tissue, nonneoplastic brain tissue, or PBMCs (not recorded which). The receptors shown here come from a human donor with low-grade glioma or glioblastoma, undergoing nonglioma brain surgery, or in good health (not recorded which).

As for this clonotype: A much larger clone lies one base from this, so it may be a read error. CDR3 residues: CASREEGSDTQYF. The CDR3 region has the DNA TGTGCCAGCAGGGAGGAGGGGTCAGATACGCAGTATTTT. The chain recombines TRBV6-1 with TRBJ2-3; possible D gene TRBD2, 6 bases. CDR3 length: 13 amino acids. Germline V gene lookup returns CDR1 MNHNS and CDR2 SASEGT. V gave up 6 bases and J gave up 4 bases, with 11 bases separating them.

The chain employs TRBV2 and TRBJ2-1; 10 nucleotides line up with TRBD1. The length of the CDR3 is 15 residues. Germline CDR1 is SNHLY and CDR2 is FYNNEI. V dropped 7 bases and J dropped 0; count of bases not matched to a gene: 3. CDR3: CASTRQGASYNEQFF. DNA of the CDR3: TGTGCCAGCACTAGACAGGGGGCCTCCTACAATGAGCAGTTCTTC.

This clonotype was found many times. The V call is TRBV3-1, the J call TRBJ2-1; 8 bases match TRBD1. Germline CDR1 LGHDT, CDR2 YNNKEL (reference sequence). This CDR3 region has 16 residues. The junction had 6 bases not matched to a gene; V was cut back by 0 bases and J by 5 bases. The CDR3 DNA is TGTGCCAGCAGCCAAGACCGGGACAGGTCCCACAATGAGCAGTTCTTC. Protein sequence: CASSQDRDRSHNEQFF.

This chain connects TRBV12-3 or TRBV12-4 to TRBJ1-1; TRBD1 matches 7 bases. After removal of 4 bases from V and 7 bases from J, the junction contained 12 bases not matched to a gene. The CDR3 is 15 residues long. The CDR3 nucleotides read TGTGCCAGCAGTTCCAACGGACAGGCAGCCTTTGAAGCTTTCTTT. Amino acids: CASSSNGQAAFEAFF.

Regarding this clonotype: A much larger clone differs by one base, so this may be a read error. The chain has TRBV7-2 and TRBJ2-3; D uncertain. CDR3 size: 15 residues. CDR1 is SGHTA, CDR2 FQGNSA, per germline. The CDR3 sequence is CASSLRSADTDRQYF. Here the CDR3 DNA reads TGTGCCAGCAGCTTGCGCAGCGCAGACACAGATAGGCAGTATTTT.

This clonotype was seen a few times. This chain links TRBV20-1 with TRBJ2-7, with 11 bases matching TRBD2. CDR3 length: 15 residues. The J segment lost 4 bases and the V segment lost 6 bases, leaving 11 bases of the junction unmatched. The germline gives CDR1 DFQATT, CDR2 SNEGSKA (reference sequence). The CDR3 is CSAANPGLAAYEQYV. The CDR3 DNA reads TGCAGTGCCGCAAACCCGGGACTAGCGGCGTACGAGCAGTACGTC.

This clonotype was observed at least ten times. This sequence joins TRBV20-1 and TRBJ1-1; 9 bases agree with TRBD1. J was trimmed by 5 bases and V by 6 bases; bases with no gene match: 10. The CDR3 contains 14 residues. The germline V gene encodes CDR1 DFQATT and CDR2 SNEGSKA (reference sequence). The CDR3 here is CSALPGQGRTEAFF. CDR3 bases: TGCAGTGCGCTACCGGGACAGGGTCGAACTGAAGCTTTCTTT.

In its sample, this clonotype was seen many times. The chain has TRBV28 and TRBJ2-3, with 8 bases aligning to TRBD2. The CDR3 has 14 residues. The ends lost 5 bases at V and 4 bases at J; junction bases unmatched: 5. Germline lookup yields CDR1 MDHEN and CDR2 SYDVKM. CDR3 sequence reads: CASSPAGAADTQYF. Written as DNA, the CDR3 is TGTGCCAGCAGTCCAGCGGGGGCGGCAGATACGCAGTATTTT.

This clonotype was detected ten times or more. The chain uses TRBV15 and TRBJ2-3; D is possibly TRBD1 (6 bases). In germline, CDR1 is LNHNV, CDR2 YYDKDF (reference sequence). Trimming took 1 base from V and 0 from J, leaving 8 bases between them. The CDR3 covers 15 residues. The CDR3 spells CATSRGGGSTDTQYF. The DNA of the CDR3 is TGTGCCACCAGCAGAGGTGGGGGCAGCACAGATACGCAGTATTTT.

This clonotype was seen at least ten times. This chain joins TRBV20-1 and TRBJ2-5; 9 bases agree with TRBD2. J was trimmed by 2 bases and V by 8 bases; bases with no gene match: 6. Germline assignment: CDR1 DFQATT and CDR2 SNEGSKA (reference sequence). CDR3 length: 13 amino acids. The CDR3 DNA reads TGCAGTTCACCGGGACTAGCTCAAGAGACCCAGTACTTC. Translation gives CSSPGLAQETQYF.